At least ten counts were recorded for the clone carrying this T cell receptor beta chain. TCRdb reprocessed the PCR reads via MiXCR and lists one record per CDR3 protein. The data hold approximately 97,000 distinct CDR3 sequences, with 20% to 25% observed a single time. Using a CD8+CD4-CCR7+CD45RA+ phenotype, naive CD8 T cells were sorted. These data belong to a study of molecular identifiers for immune sequencing clone quantification. V was trimmed by 1 base and J by 2 bases, leaving 8 bases between them. The V gene's germline CDR1 is SEHNR and CDR2 FQNEAQ (reference sequence). The CDR3 spans 15 residues.

The gene calls are TRBV7-9 and TRBJ2-2, with D unclear. The clonotype was recovered from a human donor in good health. Some libraries in this study had Jurkat cell RNA spiked in. The sequenced material came from naive CD8+ T cells from blood, with Jurkat cell RNA spiked in. Subset denoted: FACS-sorted CD8+CD4-CCR7+CD45RA+ naive T cells. The CDR3 here is CASSLGLVNTGELFF. CDR3 sequence (DNA): TGTGCCAGCAGCTTAGGTCTGGTAAACACCGGGGAGCTGTTTTTT.